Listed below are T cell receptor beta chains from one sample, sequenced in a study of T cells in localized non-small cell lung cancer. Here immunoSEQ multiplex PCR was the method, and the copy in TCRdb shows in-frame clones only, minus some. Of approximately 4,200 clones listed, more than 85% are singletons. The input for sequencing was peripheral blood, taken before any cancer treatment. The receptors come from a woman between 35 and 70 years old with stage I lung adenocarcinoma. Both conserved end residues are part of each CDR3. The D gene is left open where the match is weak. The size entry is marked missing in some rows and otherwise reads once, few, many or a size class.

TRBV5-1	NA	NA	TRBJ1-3	CASSLDGSGNTIYF	TGCGCCAGCAGCTTGGATGGCTCTGGAAACACCATATATTTT
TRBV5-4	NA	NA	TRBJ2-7	CASSARVLTQYEQYF	TGTGCCAGCAGCGCCCGGGTCCTCACCCAGTACGAGCAGTACTTC
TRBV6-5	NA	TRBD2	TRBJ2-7	CASSSTSGRGKQYF	TGTGCCAGCAGTTCTACTAGCGGGAGGGGAAAGCAGTACTTC
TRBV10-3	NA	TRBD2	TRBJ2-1	CAIRLAGLGEQFF	TGTGCCATCAGACTAGCGGGGCTGGGTGAGCAGTTCTTC
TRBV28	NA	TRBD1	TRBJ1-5	CASSPGTGGNQPQHF	TGTGCCAGCAGCCCCGGGACAGGGGGCAATCAGCCCCAGCATTTT
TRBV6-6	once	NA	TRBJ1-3	CASSYEGTGNTIYF	TGTGCCAGCAGTTACGAGGGGACTGGAAACACCATATATTTT
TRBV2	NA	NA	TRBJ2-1	CASSVGSSREQFF	TGTGCCAGCAGTGTGGGCAGCTCCCGCGAGCAGTTCTTC
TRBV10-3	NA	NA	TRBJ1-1	CAIRTANTEAFF	TGTGCCATCAGGACAGCTAACACTGAAGCTTTCTTT
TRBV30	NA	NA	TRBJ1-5	CAWSMATNQPQHF	TGTGCCTGGAGTATGGCAACAAATCAGCCCCAGCATTTT
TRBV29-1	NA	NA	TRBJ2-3	CSVLQGPDTQYF	TGCAGCGTTCTTCAGGGGCCAGATACGCAGTATTTT
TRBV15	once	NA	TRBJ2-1	CATTPRGGVEQFF	TGTGCCACCACCCCCAGGGGGGGAGTGGAGCAGTTCTTC
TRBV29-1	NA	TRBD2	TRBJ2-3	CSAPGGETDTQYF	TGCAGCGCCCCGGGAGGGGAAACAGATACGCAGTATTTT
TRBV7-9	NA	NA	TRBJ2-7	CASSGERTAYEQYF	TGTGCCAGCAGCGGGGAGCGGACAGCCTACGAGCAGTACTTC
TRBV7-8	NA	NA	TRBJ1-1	CASSLSAVGTEAFF	TGTGCCAGCAGCTTATCGGCGGTGGGCACTGAAGCTTTCTTT
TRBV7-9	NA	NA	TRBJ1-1	CASSFQQGTEAFF	TGTGCCAGCAGCTTCCAACAGGGTACTGAAGCTTTCTTT
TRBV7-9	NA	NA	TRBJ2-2	CASSQRAGTANTGELFF	TGTGCCAGCAGCCAGCGAGCCGGGACCGCGAACACCGGGGAGCTGTTTTTT
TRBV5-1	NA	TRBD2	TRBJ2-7	CASRDGTSGRAYEQYF	TGCGCCAGCAGGGACGGGACTAGCGGGAGGGCCTACGAGCAGTACTTC
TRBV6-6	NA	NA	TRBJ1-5	CASSRQVSNQPQHF	TGTGCCAGCAGTAGACAGGTTAGCAATCAGCCCCAGCATTTT
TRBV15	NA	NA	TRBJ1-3	CATSRDLTEAAGNTIYF	TGTGCCACCAGCAGAGATTTGACCGAGGCGGCTGGAAACACCATATATTTT
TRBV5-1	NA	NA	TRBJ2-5	CASSWGGQQETQYF	TGCGCCAGCAGCTGGGGGGGACAGCAAGAGACCCAGTACTTC
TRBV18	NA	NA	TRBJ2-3	CASSPLTSTDTQYF	TGTGCCAGCTCACCACTGACATCCACAGATACGCAGTATTTT
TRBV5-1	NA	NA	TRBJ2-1	CASSFGAGSYNEQFF	TGCGCCAGCAGCTTCGGAGCGGGCTCCTACAATGAGCAGTTCTTC
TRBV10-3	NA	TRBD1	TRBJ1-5	CAISGDRASNQPQHF	TGTGCCATCAGCGGGGACAGGGCGAGCAATCAGCCCCAGCATTTT
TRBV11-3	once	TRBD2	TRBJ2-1	CASSYSGTTNNEQFF	TGTGCCAGCAGCTATTCCGGGACTACGAACAATGAGCAGTTCTTC
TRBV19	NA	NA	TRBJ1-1	CASSIGTANTEAFF	TGTGCCAGTAGTATAGGGACAGCTAACACTGAAGCTTTCTTT
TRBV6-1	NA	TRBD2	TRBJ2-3	CASSQLRGGPDTQYF	TGTGCCAGCAGCCAATTACGGGGGGGGCCAGATACGCAGTATTTT
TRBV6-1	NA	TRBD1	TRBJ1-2	CASSHFLRDSYGYTF	TGTGCCAGCAGTCATTTCCTCCGGGACAGCTATGGCTACACCTTC
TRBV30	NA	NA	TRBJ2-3	CAWSVPAGTQYF	TGTGCCTGGAGTGTACCGGCGGGTACGCAGTATTTT
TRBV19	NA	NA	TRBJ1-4	CASSGHATNEKLFF	TGTGCCAGTAGTGGTCATGCAACTAATGAAAAACTGTTTTTT
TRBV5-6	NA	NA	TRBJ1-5	CASSLGDANQPQHF	TGTGCCAGCAGCTTGGGTGATGCGAACCAGCCCCAGCATTTT
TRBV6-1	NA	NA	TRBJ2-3	CASSETRAELTDTQYF	TGTGCCAGCAGTGAAACACGAGCGGAGCTCACAGATACGCAGTATTTT
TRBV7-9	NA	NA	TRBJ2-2	CARDQDNTGELFF	TGTGCCAGGGACCAGGATAACACCGGGGAGCTGTTTTTT
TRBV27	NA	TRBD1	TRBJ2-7	CASSFRGGQGYEQYF	TGTGCCAGCAGTTTTCGCGGTGGACAGGGGTACGAGCAGTACTTC
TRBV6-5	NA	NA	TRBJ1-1	CASSYWLNTEAFF	TGTGCCAGCAGTTACTGGTTGAACACTGAAGCTTTCTTT
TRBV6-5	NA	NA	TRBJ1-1	CASSYSPLMNTEAFF	TGTGCCAGCAGTTACTCACCACTCATGAACACTGAAGCTTTCTTT
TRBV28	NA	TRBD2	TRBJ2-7	CASSLGLVVYEQYF	TGTGCCAGCAGTTTGGGACTAGTAGTCTACGAGCAGTACTTC
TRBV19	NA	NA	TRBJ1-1	CATFGATEAFF	TGTGCCACTTTTGGGGCCACTGAAGCTTTCTTT
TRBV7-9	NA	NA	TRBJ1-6	CASSGTGPYNSPLHF	TGTGCCAGCAGCGGTACAGGACCCTATAATTCACCCCTCCACTTT
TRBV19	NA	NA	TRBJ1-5	CASSIWGADLNRPQHF	TGTGCCAGTAGTATATGGGGGGCCGACCTTAATAGGCCCCAGCATTTT
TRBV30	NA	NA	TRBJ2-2	CAWSSAHTNTGELFF	TGTGCCTGGAGTTCGGCACACACGAACACCGGGGAGCTGTTTTTT
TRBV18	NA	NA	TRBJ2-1	CASSGGYNEQFF	TGTGCCAGCTCAGGCGGTTACAATGAGCAGTTCTTC
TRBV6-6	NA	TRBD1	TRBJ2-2	CASSIRDRGTGELFF	TGTGCCAGCAGTATCCGGGACAGGGGCACAGGGGAGCTGTTTTTT
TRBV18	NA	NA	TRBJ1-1	CASSENTEAFF	TGTGCCAGCTCCGAGAACACTGAAGCTTTCTTT
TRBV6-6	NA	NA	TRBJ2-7	CASSSPPGAISYEQYF	TGTGCCAGCAGTTCCCCGCCAGGGGCCATCTCCTACGAGCAGTACTTC
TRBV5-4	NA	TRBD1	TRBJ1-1	CASSGWTGGSEAFF	TGTGCCAGCAGCGGGTGGACAGGGGGTAGTGAAGCTTTCTTT
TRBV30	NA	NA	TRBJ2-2	CAWNWGQQNTGELFF	TGTGCCTGGAACTGGGGTCAGCAGAACACCGGGGAGCTGTTTTTT
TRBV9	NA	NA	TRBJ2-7	CASSVVPGSSYEQYF	TGTGCCAGCAGCGTCGTCCCGGGTTCCTCCTACGAGCAGTACTTC
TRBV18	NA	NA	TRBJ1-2	CASSGLRANYGYTF	TGTGCCAGCTCCGGCTTAAGAGCTAACTATGGCTACACCTTC
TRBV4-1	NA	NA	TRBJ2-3	CASSQEGRATDTQYF	TGCGCCAGCAGCCAAGAGGGCCGAGCAACAGATACGCAGTATTTT
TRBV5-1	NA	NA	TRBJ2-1	CSSSLGTSYNEQFF	TGCTCCAGCAGCTTGGGTACGTCTTACAATGAGCAGTTCTTC
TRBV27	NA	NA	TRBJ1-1	CASRIPGAEAFF	TGTGCCAGCAGGATCCCCGGCGCTGAAGCTTTCTTT
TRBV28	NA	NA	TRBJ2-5	CASSFEPKETQYF	TGTGCCAGCAGTTTCGAGCCCAAAGAGACCCAGTACTTC
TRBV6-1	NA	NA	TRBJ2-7	CASSEVNSYEQYF	TGTGCCAGCAGTGAAGTGAATTCCTACGAGCAGTACTTC
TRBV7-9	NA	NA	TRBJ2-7	CASSLYQGNSYEQYF	TGTGCCAGCAGCTTATACCAGGGGAACTCCTACGAGCAGTACTTC
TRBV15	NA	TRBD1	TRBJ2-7	CATSRDDRGYEQYF	TGTGCCACCAGCAGAGACGACAGGGGCTACGAGCAGTACTTC
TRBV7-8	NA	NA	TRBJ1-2	CASSEGQRGGYTF	TGTGCCAGCAGCGAAGGGCAGAGGGGAGGCTACACCTTC
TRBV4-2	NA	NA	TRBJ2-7	CASSQDTAYEQYF	TGTGCCAGCAGCCAAGATACCGCCTACGAGCAGTACTTC
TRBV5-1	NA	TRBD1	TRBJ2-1	CASSRDSINEQFF	TGCGCCAGCAGCCGGGACAGCATCAATGAGCAGTTCTTC
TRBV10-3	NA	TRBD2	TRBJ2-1	CAIRRTSGEDSYNEQFF	TGTGCCATCAGGCGGACTAGCGGGGAGGACTCCTACAATGAGCAGTTCTTC
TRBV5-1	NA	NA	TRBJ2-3	CASHPDQKGTDTQYF	TGCGCCAGCCACCCCGACCAAAAGGGCACAGATACGCAGTATTTT